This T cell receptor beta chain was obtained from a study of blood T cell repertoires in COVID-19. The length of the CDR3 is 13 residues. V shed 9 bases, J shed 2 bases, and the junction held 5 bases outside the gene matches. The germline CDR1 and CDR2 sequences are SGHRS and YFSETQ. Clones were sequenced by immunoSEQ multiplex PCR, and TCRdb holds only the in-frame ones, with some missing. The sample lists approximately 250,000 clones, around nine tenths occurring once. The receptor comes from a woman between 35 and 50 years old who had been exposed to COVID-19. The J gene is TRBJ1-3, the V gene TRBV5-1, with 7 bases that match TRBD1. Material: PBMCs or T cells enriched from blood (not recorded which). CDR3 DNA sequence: TGCGCCACCGCAGGGGGGCCTGGAAACACCATATATTTT. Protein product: CATAGGPGNTIYF.